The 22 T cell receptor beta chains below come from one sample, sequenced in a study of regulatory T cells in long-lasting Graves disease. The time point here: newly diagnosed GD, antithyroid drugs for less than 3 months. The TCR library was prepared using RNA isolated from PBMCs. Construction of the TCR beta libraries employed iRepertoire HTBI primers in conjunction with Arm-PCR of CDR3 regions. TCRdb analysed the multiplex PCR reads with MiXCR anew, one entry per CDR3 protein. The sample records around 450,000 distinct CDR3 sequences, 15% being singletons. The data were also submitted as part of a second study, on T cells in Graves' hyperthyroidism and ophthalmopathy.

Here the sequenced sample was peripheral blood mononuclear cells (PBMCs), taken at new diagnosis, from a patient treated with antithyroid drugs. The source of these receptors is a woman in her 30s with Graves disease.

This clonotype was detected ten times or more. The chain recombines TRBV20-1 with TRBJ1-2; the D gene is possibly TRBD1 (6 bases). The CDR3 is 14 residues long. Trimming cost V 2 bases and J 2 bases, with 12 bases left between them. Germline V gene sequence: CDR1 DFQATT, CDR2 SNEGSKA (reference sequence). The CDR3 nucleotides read TGCAGTGCTAGACCGGGGGCTTACAACTATGGCTACACCTTC. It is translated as CSARPGAYNYGYTF.

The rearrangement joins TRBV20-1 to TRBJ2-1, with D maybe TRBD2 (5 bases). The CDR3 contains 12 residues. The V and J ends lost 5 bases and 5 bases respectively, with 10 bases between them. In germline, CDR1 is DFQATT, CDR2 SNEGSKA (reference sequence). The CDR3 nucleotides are TGCAGTGCTTCCCGGACTGACAATGAGCAGTTCTTC. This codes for CSASRTDNEQFF.

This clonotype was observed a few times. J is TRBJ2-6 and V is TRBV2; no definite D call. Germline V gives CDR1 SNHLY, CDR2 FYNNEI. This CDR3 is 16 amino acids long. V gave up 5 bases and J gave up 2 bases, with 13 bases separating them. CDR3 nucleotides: TGTGCCAGCAGTCCCGCGGTGAGCACTGGGGCCAACGTCCTGACTTTC. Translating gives CASSPAVSTGANVLTF. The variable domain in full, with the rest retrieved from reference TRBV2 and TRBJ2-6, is EPEVTQTPSHQVTQMGQEVILRCVPISNHLYFYWYRQILGQKVEFLVSFYNNEISEKSEIFDDQFSVERPDGSNFTLKIRSTKLEDSAMYFCASSPAVSTGANVLTFGAGSRLTVL.

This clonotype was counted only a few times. The DNA of the CDR3 is TGCAGTGCTAGACCTCAACAGGGAACAGATACGCAGTATTTT. It translates to CSARPQQGTDTQYF. The V and J genes are TRBV20-1 and TRBJ2-3; D is perhaps TRBD1 (6 bases). The CDR3 is 14 residues long. Germline lookup yields CDR1 DFQATT and CDR2 SNEGSKA (reference sequence). V was shortened by 2 bases and J by 3 bases, with 12 bases between the two germline ends.

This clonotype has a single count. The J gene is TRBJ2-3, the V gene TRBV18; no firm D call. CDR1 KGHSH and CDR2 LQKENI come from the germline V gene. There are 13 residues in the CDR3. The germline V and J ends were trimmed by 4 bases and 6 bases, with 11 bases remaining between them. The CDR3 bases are TGTGCCAGCTCACAAGTGGACCCCGATACGCAGTATTTT. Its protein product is CASSQVDPDTQYF. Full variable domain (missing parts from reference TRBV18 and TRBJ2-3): NAGVMQNPRHLVRRRGQEARLRCSPMKGHSHVYWYRQLPEEGLKFMVYLQKENIIDESGMPKERFSAEFPKEGPSILRIQQVVRGDSAAYFCASSQVDPDTQYFGPGTRLTVL.

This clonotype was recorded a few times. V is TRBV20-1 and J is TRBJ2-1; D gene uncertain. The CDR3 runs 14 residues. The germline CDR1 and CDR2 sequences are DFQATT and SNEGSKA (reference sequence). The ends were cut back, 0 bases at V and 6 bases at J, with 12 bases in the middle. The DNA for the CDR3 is TGCAGTGCTAGAGATTTTAGGACGACCAATGAGCAGTTCTTC. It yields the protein CSARDFRTTNEQFF.

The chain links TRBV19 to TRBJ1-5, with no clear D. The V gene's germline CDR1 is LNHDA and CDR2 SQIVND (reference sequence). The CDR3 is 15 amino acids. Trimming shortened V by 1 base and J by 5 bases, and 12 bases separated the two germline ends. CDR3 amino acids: CASSIVLPAYQPQHF. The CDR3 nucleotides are TGTGCCAGTAGTATAGTTCTACCGGCCTATCAGCCCCAGCATTTT.

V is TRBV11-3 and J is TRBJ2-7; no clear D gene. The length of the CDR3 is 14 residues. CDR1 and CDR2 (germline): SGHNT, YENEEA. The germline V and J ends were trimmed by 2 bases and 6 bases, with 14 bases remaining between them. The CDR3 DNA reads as TGTGCCAGCAGCTTATCGTTCGGTACCTGCGAGCAGTACTTC. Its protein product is CASSLSFGTCEQYF.

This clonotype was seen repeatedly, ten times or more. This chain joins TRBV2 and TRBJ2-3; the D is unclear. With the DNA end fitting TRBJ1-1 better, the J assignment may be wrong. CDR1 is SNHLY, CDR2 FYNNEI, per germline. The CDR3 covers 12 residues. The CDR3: CASTPGVYEAFF. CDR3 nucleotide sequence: TGTGCCAGCACCCCGGGAGTCTACGAAGCTTTCTTT.

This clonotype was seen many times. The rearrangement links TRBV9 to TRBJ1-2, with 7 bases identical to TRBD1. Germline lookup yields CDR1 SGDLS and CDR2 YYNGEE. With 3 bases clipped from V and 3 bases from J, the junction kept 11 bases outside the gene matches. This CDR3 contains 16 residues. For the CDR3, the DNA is TGTGCCAGCAGCGAAAACACCAGGGGGAGAGACTATGGCTACACCTTC. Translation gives CASSENTRGRDYGYTF.

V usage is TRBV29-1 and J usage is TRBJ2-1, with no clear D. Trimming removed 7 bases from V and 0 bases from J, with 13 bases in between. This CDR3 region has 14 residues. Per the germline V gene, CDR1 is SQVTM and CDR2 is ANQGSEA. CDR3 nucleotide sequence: TGCAGCGGGTTTAGAACGAGCTCCTACAATGAGCAGTTCTTC. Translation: CSGFRTSSYNEQFF.

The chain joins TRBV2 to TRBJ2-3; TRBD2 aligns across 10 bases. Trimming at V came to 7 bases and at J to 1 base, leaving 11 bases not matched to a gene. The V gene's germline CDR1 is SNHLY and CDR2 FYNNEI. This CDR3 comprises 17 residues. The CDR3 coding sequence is TGTGCCAGCAAAAAAGAAGGGCTAGCGGGAGGCACAGATACGCAGTATTTT. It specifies CASKKEGLAGGTDTQYF.

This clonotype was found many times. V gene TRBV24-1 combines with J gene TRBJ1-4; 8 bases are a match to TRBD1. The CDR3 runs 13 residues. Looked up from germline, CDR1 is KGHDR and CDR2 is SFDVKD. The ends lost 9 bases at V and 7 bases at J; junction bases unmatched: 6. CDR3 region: CATQDRGGEKLFF. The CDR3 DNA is TGTGCCACCCAAGACAGGGGTGGTGAAAAACTGTTTTTT.

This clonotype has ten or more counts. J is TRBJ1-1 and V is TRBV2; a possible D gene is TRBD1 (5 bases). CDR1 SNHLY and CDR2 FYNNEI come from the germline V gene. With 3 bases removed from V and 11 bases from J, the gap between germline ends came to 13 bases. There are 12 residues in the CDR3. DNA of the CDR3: TGTGCCAGCAGTGACGAGGGGTGGGGGGCTTTCTTT. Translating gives CASSDEGWGAFF.

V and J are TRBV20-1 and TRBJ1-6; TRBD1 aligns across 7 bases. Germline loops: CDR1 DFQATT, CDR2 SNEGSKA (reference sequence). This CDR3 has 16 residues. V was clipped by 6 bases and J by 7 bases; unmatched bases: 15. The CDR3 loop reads CSAPKGAGGRNSPLHF. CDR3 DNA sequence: TGCAGTGCCCCCAAGGGGGCAGGGGGAAGGAATTCACCCCTCCACTTT.

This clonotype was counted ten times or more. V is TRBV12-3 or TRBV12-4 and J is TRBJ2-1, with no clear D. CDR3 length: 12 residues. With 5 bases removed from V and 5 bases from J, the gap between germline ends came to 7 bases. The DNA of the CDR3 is TGTGCCAGCAGTGAACTCGACAATGAGCAGTTCTTC. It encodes CASSELDNEQFF.

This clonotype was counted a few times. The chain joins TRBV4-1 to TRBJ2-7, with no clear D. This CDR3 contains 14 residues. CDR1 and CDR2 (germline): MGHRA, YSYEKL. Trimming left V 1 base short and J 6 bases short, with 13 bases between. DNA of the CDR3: TGCGCCAGCAGCCAAGGGCCCAGTGTCGGCGAGCAGTACTTC. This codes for CASSQGPSVGEQYF.

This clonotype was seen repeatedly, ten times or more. In DNA, the CDR3 is TGTGCCAGCAGCTCTCCGAGTCCCGGCGGTGATACGCAGTATTTT. It yields the protein CASSSPSPGGDTQYF. The chain joins TRBV13 to TRBJ2-3, with D unclear. The V and J ends lost 4 bases and 6 bases respectively, with 17 bases between them. Germline V gene sequence: CDR1 PRHDT, CDR2 FYEKMQ (reference sequence). CDR3 length: 15 residues.

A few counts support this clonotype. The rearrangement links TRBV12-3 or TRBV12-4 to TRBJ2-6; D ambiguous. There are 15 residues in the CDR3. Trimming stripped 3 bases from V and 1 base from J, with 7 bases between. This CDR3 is CASSLLGSGANVLTF. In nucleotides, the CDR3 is TGTGCCAGCAGTTTGCTGGGTTCTGGGGCCAACGTCCTGACTTTC.

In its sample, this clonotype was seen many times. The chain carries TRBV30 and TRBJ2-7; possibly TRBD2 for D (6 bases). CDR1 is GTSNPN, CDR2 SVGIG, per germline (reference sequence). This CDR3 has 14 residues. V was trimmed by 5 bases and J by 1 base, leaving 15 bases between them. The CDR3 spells CAWLRTILSYEQYF. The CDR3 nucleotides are TGTGCCTGGTTGAGGACTATCCTGTCCTACGAGCAGTACTTC.

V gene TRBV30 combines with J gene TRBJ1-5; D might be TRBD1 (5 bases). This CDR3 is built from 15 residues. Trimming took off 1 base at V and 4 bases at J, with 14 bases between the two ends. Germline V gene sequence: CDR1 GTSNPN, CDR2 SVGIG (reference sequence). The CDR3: CAWSGIGTLNQPQHF. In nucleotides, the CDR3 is TGTGCCTGGAGTGGGATCGGGACCTTAAATCAGCCCCAGCATTTT.

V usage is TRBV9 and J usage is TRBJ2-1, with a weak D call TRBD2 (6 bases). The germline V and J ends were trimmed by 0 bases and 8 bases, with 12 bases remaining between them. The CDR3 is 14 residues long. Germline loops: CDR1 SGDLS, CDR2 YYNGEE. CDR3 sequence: CASSVAVGGDEQFF. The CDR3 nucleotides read TGTGCCAGCAGCGTAGCGGTGGGAGGAGATGAGCAGTTCTTC. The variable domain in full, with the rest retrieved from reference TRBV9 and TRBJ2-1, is DSGVTQTPKHLITATGQRVTLRCSPRSGDLSVYWYQQSLDQGLQFLIQYYNGEERAKGNILERFSAQQFPDLHSELNLSSLELGDSALYFCASSVAVGGDEQFFGPGTRLTVL.